A selection of T cell receptor beta chains follows, all from one sample in a study of T cell changes during pregnancy in multiple sclerosis. Clones were sequenced by immunoSEQ multiplex PCR, and TCRdb holds only the in-frame ones, with some missing. The sample lists about 72,000 clones; 90% to 95% were seen once. The source material was peripheral blood, sampled in the third trimester of pregnancy. The receptors were gathered from a female donor in good health, enrolled as a control in a pregnancy study. CDR3s include the opening cysteine and the closing phenylalanine or tryptophan. Fields, in order: D gene, J gene, clone size, V gene, CDR3 DNA, CDR3 protein. D genes are given only for firm matches. Clone sizes are given selectively: once, few, many, or a class where the clone is expanded.

d_call: -; j_call: TRBJ1-2; clone_size: -; v_call: TRBV6-1; cdr3_nt: TGTGCCAGCAGTGAATTTTTCCAGGGTGCTTTTGGCTACACCTTC; cdr3_aa: CASSEFFQGAFGYTF
d_call: TRBD1; j_call: TRBJ1-2; clone_size: -; v_call: TRBV19; cdr3_nt: TGTGCCAGTAGTATCTCAGGGGGCGTTCCATACTATGGCTACACCTTC; cdr3_aa: CASSISGGVPYYGYTF
d_call: -; j_call: TRBJ1-6; clone_size: -; v_call: TRBV9; cdr3_nt: TGTGCCAGCAGCGTAGGAGGATTCTATTCACCCCTCCACTTT; cdr3_aa: CASSVGGFYSPLHF
d_call: TRBD1; j_call: TRBJ2-3; clone_size: -; v_call: TRBV19; cdr3_nt: TGTGCCAGTAGTACCTTGGGGACAGGGCCCCTAAAAGTTACGCAGTATTTT; cdr3_aa: CASSTLGTGPLKVTQYF
d_call: TRBD1; j_call: TRBJ1-5; clone_size: -; v_call: TRBV7-9; cdr3_nt: TGTGCCAGCAGCTTATGGCAGGGGGCGAGCAATCAGCCCCAGCATTTT; cdr3_aa: CASSLWQGASNQPQHF
d_call: TRBD2; j_call: TRBJ2-2; clone_size: -; v_call: TRBV7-2; cdr3_nt: TGTGCCAGCAGAGCCACTAGCGGGAGAAACACCGGGGAGCTGTTTTTT; cdr3_aa: CASRATSGRNTGELFF
d_call: TRBD1; j_call: TRBJ2-7; clone_size: -; v_call: TRBV6-5; cdr3_nt: TGTGCCAGCAGCCGATCAAGGGACAGAAGGGGCGAGCAGTACTTC; cdr3_aa: CASSRSRDRRGEQYF
d_call: -; j_call: TRBJ1-2; clone_size: -; v_call: TRBV5-4; cdr3_nt: TGTGCCAGCAGCATCTTTGACAAGTATGGCTACACCTTC; cdr3_aa: CASSIFDKYGYTF
d_call: TRBD1; j_call: TRBJ1-4; clone_size: -; v_call: TRBV19; cdr3_nt: TGTGCCAGTAGTATAGGGACAGGGCCGGAAAAACTGTTTTTT; cdr3_aa: CASSIGTGPEKLFF
d_call: TRBD1; j_call: TRBJ1-2; clone_size: -; v_call: TRBV28; cdr3_nt: TGTGCCAGCAGTTTGCCCCTCCAGGGGGCGGATGGCTACACCTTC; cdr3_aa: CASSLPLQGADGYTF
d_call: -; j_call: TRBJ1-4; clone_size: -; v_call: TRBV30; cdr3_nt: TGTGCCTGGAGGACAGGTGGTGAAAAACTGTTTTTT; cdr3_aa: CAWRTGGEKLFF
d_call: TRBD1; j_call: TRBJ1-1; clone_size: -; v_call: TRBV27; cdr3_nt: TGTGCCAGCAGTTTGAATACAGGGGCAGGGGGAGCTTTCTTT; cdr3_aa: CASSLNTGAGGAFF
d_call: -; j_call: TRBJ1-2; clone_size: -; v_call: TRBV11-2; cdr3_nt: TGTGCCAGCAGCCCGAACCGACGGATCCTAGGGGATGGCTACACCTTC; cdr3_aa: CASSPNRRILGDGYTF
d_call: -; j_call: TRBJ2-5; clone_size: -; v_call: TRBV2; cdr3_nt: TGTGCCAGCAGCCCACAGGGATACTTGGAGACCCAGTACTTC; cdr3_aa: CASSPQGYLETQYF
d_call: -; j_call: TRBJ2-3; clone_size: -; v_call: TRBV4-3; cdr3_nt: TGCGCCAGCAGCCAAGACTCAGTTCCTAGCACAGATACGCAGTATTTT; cdr3_aa: CASSQDSVPSTDTQYF
d_call: -; j_call: TRBJ2-7; clone_size: -; v_call: TRBV18; cdr3_nt: TGTGCCAGCTCACTTACGGAATCCAGCGCCTACGAGCAGTACTTC; cdr3_aa: CASSLTESSAYEQYF
d_call: TRBD2; j_call: TRBJ2-3; clone_size: -; v_call: TRBV11-2; cdr3_nt: TGTGCCAGCAGCTTAGAACTTACTAGCGGGGGTGTAGATACGCAGTATTTT; cdr3_aa: CASSLELTSGGVDTQYF
d_call: TRBD1; j_call: TRBJ1-3; clone_size: -; v_call: TRBV29-1; cdr3_nt: TGCAGCGTTGTTGGGACAGGTTCTTCTGGAAACACCATATATTTT; cdr3_aa: CSVVGTGSSGNTIYF
d_call: TRBD1; j_call: TRBJ1-6; clone_size: -; v_call: TRBV6-6; cdr3_nt: TGTGCCAGCAGTTACAGTCGACAGGGGAATTCACCCCTCCACTTT; cdr3_aa: CASSYSRQGNSPLHF
d_call: TRBD1; j_call: TRBJ2-7; clone_size: -; v_call: TRBV18; cdr3_nt: TGTGCCAGCTCACCATTTAACCCGGGACAGGGGGCCTACGAGCAGTACTTC; cdr3_aa: CASSPFNPGQGAYEQYF
d_call: -; j_call: TRBJ1-2; clone_size: few; v_call: TRBV28; cdr3_nt: TGTGCCAGCAGTCCGGGTTACTATGGCTACACCTTC; cdr3_aa: CASSPGYYGYTF
d_call: -; j_call: TRBJ1-3; clone_size: once; v_call: TRBV7-9; cdr3_nt: TGTGCCAGCAGCTTCCTCCCAGGGACTTCCTCTGGAAACACCATATATTTT; cdr3_aa: CASSFLPGTSSGNTIYF
d_call: TRBD1; j_call: TRBJ2-7; clone_size: -; v_call: TRBV15; cdr3_nt: TGTGCCACCAGTGGTGCAGGGACAGCTGCTGCGTGGGAGCAGTACTTC; cdr3_aa: CATSGAGTAAAWEQYF
d_call: TRBD2; j_call: TRBJ2-2; clone_size: -; v_call: TRBV4-3; cdr3_nt: TGCGCCAGCAGCCATAAGAAGAAGGCGGGAGTTGCTTTGAACACCGGGGAGCTGTTTTTT; cdr3_aa: CASSHKKKAGVALNTGELFF
d_call: -; j_call: TRBJ2-7; clone_size: -; v_call: TRBV27; cdr3_nt: TGTGCCAGCACCCCTTCTCCCGCAGGGTCTGTCTACGAGCAGTACTTC; cdr3_aa: CASTPSPAGSVYEQYF
d_call: -; j_call: TRBJ1-1; clone_size: -; v_call: TRBV27; cdr3_nt: TGTGCCACCCCGGAAGCTTTCTTT; cdr3_aa: CATPEAFF
d_call: TRBD1; j_call: TRBJ1-2; clone_size: once; v_call: TRBV27; cdr3_nt: TGTGCCAGCAGTTTCCGGGGACAGTACTATGGCTACACCTTC; cdr3_aa: CASSFRGQYYGYTF
d_call: -; j_call: TRBJ1-2; clone_size: -; v_call: TRBV20-1; cdr3_nt: TGCAGTGCACCAGGCTTCTATGGCTACACCTTC; cdr3_aa: CSAPGFYGYTF
d_call: -; j_call: TRBJ2-2; clone_size: -; v_call: TRBV25-1; cdr3_nt: TGTGCCAGCAGTGTCGGAGTTAGGCAGCACACCGGGGAGCTGTTTTTT; cdr3_aa: CASSVGVRQHTGELFF
d_call: TRBD1; j_call: TRBJ2-1; clone_size: -; v_call: TRBV18; cdr3_nt: TGTGCCAGCTCACCAGGGACAGGGGCTAATGAGCAGTTCTTC; cdr3_aa: CASSPGTGANEQFF
d_call: -; j_call: TRBJ2-2; clone_size: -; v_call: TRBV12-5; cdr3_nt: TGTGCTAGTGCCAAAAGCGGAGGGGTCAACACCGGGGAGCTGTTTTTT; cdr3_aa: CASAKSGGVNTGELFF
d_call: TRBD1; j_call: TRBJ1-1; clone_size: -; v_call: TRBV11-2; cdr3_nt: TGTGCCAGCAGCCAGGGGGGTAACACTGAAGCTTTCTTT; cdr3_aa: CASSQGGNTEAFF
d_call: TRBD2; j_call: TRBJ2-6; clone_size: -; v_call: TRBV9; cdr3_nt: TGTGCCAGCAGCGTTGGGGGAGGGCCTTTCTCTGGGGCCAACGTCCTGACTTTC; cdr3_aa: CASSVGGGPFSGANVLTF
d_call: -; j_call: TRBJ1-2; clone_size: -; v_call: TRBV19; cdr3_nt: TGTGCCAGTAGTACTAGCGGATACACCATCAATGGCTACACCTTC; cdr3_aa: CASSTSGYTINGYTF
d_call: -; j_call: TRBJ1-5; clone_size: once; v_call: TRBV7-2; cdr3_nt: TGTGCCAGCAGCTTAGTCCTCCCGACCGGCGGTCAGCCCCAGCATTTT; cdr3_aa: CASSLVLPTGGQPQHF
d_call: TRBD2; j_call: TRBJ2-5; clone_size: -; v_call: TRBV7-6; cdr3_nt: TGTGCCAGCAGCTTAGGCCCGGGGGGGCAAGAGACCCAGTACTTC; cdr3_aa: CASSLGPGGQETQYF
d_call: TRBD2; j_call: TRBJ2-5; clone_size: -; v_call: TRBV6-1; cdr3_nt: TGTGCCAGCAGTGCACGGACTAGCGGGGCGGAGACCCAGTACTTC; cdr3_aa: CASSARTSGAETQYF
d_call: TRBD2; j_call: TRBJ2-3; clone_size: -; v_call: TRBV27; cdr3_nt: TGTGCCAGCAGCCCGGCTAGCGGGGGGGCCATGGATACGCAGTATTTT; cdr3_aa: CASSPASGGAMDTQYF
d_call: -; j_call: TRBJ1-1; clone_size: -; v_call: TRBV2; cdr3_nt: TGTGCCAGCAACAGGGATCAGGCCACTGAAGCTTTCTTT; cdr3_aa: CASNRDQATEAFF
d_call: -; j_call: TRBJ2-7; clone_size: -; v_call: TRBV30; cdr3_nt: TGTGCCTGGAGGGGGAGGACCTACGAGCAGTACTTC; cdr3_aa: CAWRGRTYEQYF
d_call: TRBD2; j_call: TRBJ2-5; clone_size: -; v_call: TRBV28; cdr3_nt: TGTGCCAGCAGCGCCCCGGGGGGGTCGGCCCAGTACTTC; cdr3_aa: CASSAPGGSAQYF
d_call: -; j_call: TRBJ1-5; clone_size: -; v_call: TRBV6-1; cdr3_nt: TGTGCCAGCAGTGCGGGTACCATCAATCAGCCCCAGCATTTT; cdr3_aa: CASSAGTINQPQHF
d_call: -; j_call: TRBJ2-2; clone_size: -; v_call: TRBV5-1; cdr3_nt: TGCGCCAGCAGCTTGACTTCCGACACCGGGGAGCTGTTTTTT; cdr3_aa: CASSLTSDTGELFF
d_call: -; j_call: TRBJ2-2; clone_size: -; v_call: TRBV7-9; cdr3_nt: TGTGCCAGCAGCTTCAGGACAGACAACACCGGGGAGCTGTTTTTT; cdr3_aa: CASSFRTDNTGELFF
d_call: -; j_call: TRBJ2-1; clone_size: -; v_call: TRBV7-9; cdr3_nt: TGTGCCAGCAGCTTCCGGGACAATAATGAGCAGTTCTTC; cdr3_aa: CASSFRDNNEQFF